What follows are 19 T cell receptor beta chains derived from one specimen sequenced in a study of human T cells and chemical hapten exposure. Time point of the sample: pre-sensitization, week 0. The treatment denotes: therapeutic diphenylcyclopropenone sensitization with weekly scalp DPC. Each CDR3 protein gets one entry after TCRdb re-called the RACE reads with MiXCR. The sample has tens of thousands of distinct CDR3 sequences, around 9.4% seen once; the top ten hold 14% to 15%. The input for sequencing was whole blood, taken in connection with sensitization to the hapten diphenylcyclopropenone (DPC). The receptors were sampled from a woman aged 40 to 50 with alopecia areata. Some clones in this sample may be carry-over from other donors' samples.

The chain joins TRBV20-1 to TRBJ2-7; possible D gene TRBD1, 5 bases. CDR1 is DFQATT and CDR2 is SNEGSKA in the germline V gene (reference sequence). The CDR3 totals 12 residues. Deletions cut 7 bases from V and 2 bases from J, with 12 bases between. CDR3 sequence: CSVKTETYEQYF. The CDR3 region has the DNA TGCAGTGTTAAGACAGAAACCTACGAGCAGTACTTC.

The table lists this clonotype with many counts. The rearrangement uses TRBV18 and TRBJ2-5; tentatively, D is TRBD1 (5 bases). CDR3 size: 14 residues. Trimming removed 2 bases at V and 1 base at J, with 8 bases between. The germline gives CDR1 KGHSH, CDR2 LQKENI. CDR3 sequence (DNA): TGTGCCAGCTCACCAAGAGACAGCCAAGAGACCCAGTACTTC. Translation: CASSPRDSQETQYF.

This clonotype has a count of ten or more. The chain recombines TRBV20-1 with TRBJ2-7, with D hard to call. The CDR3 consists of 12 residues. Germline V gives CDR1 DFQATT, CDR2 SNEGSKA (reference sequence). Trimming stripped 4 bases from V and 6 bases from J, with 13 bases between. The CDR3 nucleotides are TGCAGTGCTACAGACACGGTTGGCGAGCAGTACTTC. Its protein is CSATDTVGEQYF.

This chain joins TRBV12-3 or TRBV12-4 and TRBJ1-2; 7 bases align to TRBD1. The CDR3 loop spans 13 amino acids. The V gene end was trimmed by 6 bases and the J gene end by 4 bases; junction bases not matched to a gene: 5. CDR3 region: CASRRDSTYGYTF. DNA of the CDR3: TGTGCCAGCAGGCGGGACAGCACCTATGGCTACACCTTC.

This clonotype was detected many times. The rearrangement uses TRBV3-1 and TRBJ2-5, with 12 bases that match TRBD2. V gave up 4 bases and J gave up 5 bases; unmatched junction bases: 5. The CDR3 is 15 residues long. Per the germline V gene, CDR1 is LGHDT and CDR2 is YNNKEL (reference sequence). The CDR3 DNA reads as TGTGCCAGCAGCCGACGTACTAGCGGGGGGGAGACCCAGTACTTC. This sequence encodes CASSRRTSGGETQYF.

Ten or more counts support this clonotype. The chain employs TRBV19 and TRBJ1-6; D remains unclear. Germline V CDR1 and CDR2: LNHDA, SQIVND (reference sequence). Trimming removed 10 bases from V and 0 bases from J, with 13 bases in between. The CDR3 spans 15 residues. DNA of the CDR3: TGTGCCACCTCCGTTGCCGTCTCCTATAATTCACCCCTCCACTTT. This sequence encodes CATSVAVSYNSPLHF.

The chain uses TRBV29-1 and TRBJ2-1; 7 nucleotides agree with TRBD1. The V gene's germline CDR1 is SQVTM and CDR2 ANQGSEA. V shed 5 bases, J shed 15 bases, and the junction held 7 bases outside the gene matches. The CDR3 has 10 amino acids. CDR3 DNA: TGCAGCGTTACAGGACAGGTTCCGTTCTTC. It yields the protein CSVTGQVPFF.

This clonotype was recorded at least ten times. The chain combines TRBV6-5 with TRBJ2-7; no firm D call. CDR1 and CDR2 from the germline V gene are MNHEY and SVGAGI. V was clipped by 6 bases and J by 0 bases, with 15 bases between them. CDR3 length equals 15 residues. In nucleotides, the CDR3 is TGTGCCAGCAGGCCCCCTTTAGTCGGCTCCTACGAGCAGTACTTC. This encodes CASRPPLVGSYEQYF.

This clonotype was counted ten times or more. The rearrangement joins TRBV9 to TRBJ2-5, with 9 bases aligning to TRBD1. V lost 1 base and J lost 2; bases outside the gene matches: 12. The CDR3 length is 18 residues. Germline V gene data show CDR1 as SGDLS and CDR2 as YYNGEE. The CDR3 DNA reads as TGTGCCAGCAGCGTAAGCCCCTCCCACAGGGGGCTGCAAGAGACCCAGTACTTC. Translated, it gives CASSVSPSHRGLQETQYF.

This clonotype was observed at least ten times. The chain links TRBV5-1 to TRBJ1-2; D unresolved. Germline CDR1 is SGHRS and CDR2 is YFSETQ. The CDR3 runs 11 residues. Between the trimmed V and J ends, which lost 5 bases and 9 bases, there was a span of 11 bases. CDR3 loop: CASRYRESYTF. The CDR3 DNA reads as TGCGCCAGCAGATACAGAGAAAGCTACACCTTC.

This clonotype was seen many times. The chain joins TRBV7-6 to TRBJ1-1; no clear D gene. Germline V gives CDR1 SGHVS, CDR2 FNYEAQ. Trimming left V 5 bases short and J 3 bases short, with 7 bases between. This CDR3 has 12 amino acids. The CDR3 bases are TGTGCCAGCAGCCATCGGGACACTGAAGCTTTCTTT. Translated, it gives CASSHRDTEAFF. Together with reference TRBV7-6 and TRBJ1-1, the CDR3 gives the full variable domain: GAGVSQSPRYKVTKRGQDVALRCDPISGHVSLYWYRQALGQGPEFLTYFNYEAQQDKSGLPNDRFSAERPEGSISTLTIQRTEQRDSAMYRCASSHRDTEAFFGQGTRLTVV.

V and J are TRBV2 and TRBJ2-7; a possible D gene is TRBD1 (5 bases). Germline CDR1 reads SNHLY; CDR2 reads FYNNEI. V lost 6 bases and J 2 bases, leaving 17 bases between the germline ends. CDR3 size: 15 residues. The CDR3 loop reads CASRPDMVGTYEQYF. CDR3 in DNA: TGTGCCAGCAGACCGGACATGGTGGGGACCTACGAGCAGTACTTC.

There are a few counts of this clonotype. The chain recombines TRBV20-1 with TRBJ1-1; perhaps TRBD1 as D (5 bases). Germline CDR1 DFQATT, CDR2 SNEGSKA (reference sequence). With 6 bases removed from V and 5 bases from J, the gap between germline ends came to 10 bases. The CDR3 totals 11 residues. CDR3 loop: CSAKGQTEAFF. CDR3 nucleotide sequence: TGCAGTGCAAAGGGGCAGACTGAAGCTTTCTTT.

This clonotype was detected a few times. The J gene is TRBJ1-5, the V gene TRBV20-1; 7 nucleotides line up with TRBD1. J gave up 2 bases and V 6 bases, and 7 bases lay outside the gene matches. This CDR3 comprises 14 residues. Germline V lookup: CDR1 DFQATT, CDR2 SNEGSKA (reference sequence). The CDR3 bases are TGCAGTGCGGTTGAAACAGGGGGCAATCAGCCCCAGCATTTT. Protein product: CSAVETGGNQPQHF.

A few counts support this clonotype. The rearrangement links TRBV2 to TRBJ1-6; D is uncertain. The CDR3 consists of 13 residues. V dropped 9 bases and J dropped 9 bases, with 15 bases sitting between them. Looked up from germline, CDR1 is SNHLY and CDR2 is FYNNEI. CDR3 nucleotides: TGTGCCAGTCATCCCTTACTAACTTCACCCCTCCACTTT. It encodes CASHPLLTSPLHF. The variable domain in full, completed from reference TRBV2 and TRBJ1-6, reads EPEVTQTPSHQVTQMGQEVILRCVPISNHLYFYWYRQILGQKVEFLVSFYNNEISEKSEIFDDQFSVERPDGSNFTLKIRSTKLEDSAMYFCASHPLLTSPLHFGNGTRLTVT.

This clonotype was counted at least ten times. The rearrangement links TRBV18 to TRBJ2-3; the match to TRBD2 covers 8 bases. Losses at the gene ends were 3 bases for V and 3 bases for J; bases not matched to a gene: 8. The CDR3 length is 16 residues. Per germline, CDR1 KGHSH and CDR2 LQKENI. This CDR3 reads CASSPASGGMTDTQYF. Here the CDR3 DNA reads TGTGCCAGCTCACCTGCCAGCGGGGGTATGACAGATACGCAGTATTTT.

The chain links TRBV6-2 or TRBV6-3 to TRBJ2-1, with no clear D. CDR3 length equals 13 residues. Trimming left V 4 bases short and J 7 bases short, with 11 bases between. Germline V lookup: CDR1 MNHEY, CDR2 SVGEGT. CDR3 nucleotide sequence: TGTGCCAGCAGTTTCGGACCCTCGAATGAGCAGTTCTTC. It yields the protein CASSFGPSNEQFF.

The chain employs TRBV20-1 and TRBJ2-1; D perhaps matches TRBD2 (6 bases). The CDR3 contains 14 residues. V was cut by 5 bases and J by 2 bases, with 13 bases left in between. Germline V gives CDR1 DFQATT, CDR2 SNEGSKA (reference sequence). The CDR3 reads CSAVKGTAYNEQFF. The CDR3, as DNA: TGCAGTGCTGTAAAGGGGACTGCCTACAATGAGCAGTTCTTC.

This clonotype has a handful of counts. In nucleotides, the CDR3 is TGTGCCAGCAGACGACAGGGCCTGAATCAGCCCCAGCATTTT. Protein sequence: CASRRQGLNQPQHF. J is TRBJ1-5 and V is TRBV6-1; 7 bases match TRBD1. The germline CDR1 and CDR2 sequences are MNHNS and SASEGT. The J segment lost 4 bases and the V segment lost 6 bases, leaving 6 bases of the junction unmatched. The CDR3 contains 14 residues.